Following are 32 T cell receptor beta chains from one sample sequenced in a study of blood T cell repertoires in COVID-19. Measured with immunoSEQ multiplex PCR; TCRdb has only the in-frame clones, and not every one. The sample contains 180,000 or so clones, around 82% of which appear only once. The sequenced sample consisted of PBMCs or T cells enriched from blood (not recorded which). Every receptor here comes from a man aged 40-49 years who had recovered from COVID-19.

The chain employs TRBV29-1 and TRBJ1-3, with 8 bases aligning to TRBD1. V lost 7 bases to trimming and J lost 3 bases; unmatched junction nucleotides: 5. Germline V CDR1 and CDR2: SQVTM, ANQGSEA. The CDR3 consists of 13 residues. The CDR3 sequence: CSAGQGGGNTIYF. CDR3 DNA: TGCAGCGCCGGACAGGGAGGTGGAAACACCATATATTTT.

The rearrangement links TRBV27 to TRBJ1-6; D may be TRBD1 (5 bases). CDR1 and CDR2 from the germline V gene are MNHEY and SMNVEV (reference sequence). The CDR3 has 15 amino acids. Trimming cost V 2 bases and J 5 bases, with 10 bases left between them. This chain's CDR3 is CASSLDSPNNSPLHF. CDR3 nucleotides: TGTGCCAGCAGTTTAGACAGCCCGAATAATTCACCCCTCCACTTT.

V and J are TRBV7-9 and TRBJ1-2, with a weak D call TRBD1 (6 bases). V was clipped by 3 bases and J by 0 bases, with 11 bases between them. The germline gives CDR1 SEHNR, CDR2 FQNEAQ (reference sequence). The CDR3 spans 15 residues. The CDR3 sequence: CASSLGGPSNYGYTF. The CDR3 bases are TGTGCCAGCAGCTTGGGGGGGCCCTCTAACTATGGCTACACCTTC.

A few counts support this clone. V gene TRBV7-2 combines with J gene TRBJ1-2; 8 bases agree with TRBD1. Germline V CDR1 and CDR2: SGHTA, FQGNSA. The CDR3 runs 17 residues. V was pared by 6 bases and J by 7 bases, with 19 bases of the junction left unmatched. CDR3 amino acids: CASRRSLGQEQIGGYTF. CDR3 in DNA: TGTGCCAGCAGACGTTCTCTGGGACAGGAGCAAATTGGTGGCTACACCTTC.

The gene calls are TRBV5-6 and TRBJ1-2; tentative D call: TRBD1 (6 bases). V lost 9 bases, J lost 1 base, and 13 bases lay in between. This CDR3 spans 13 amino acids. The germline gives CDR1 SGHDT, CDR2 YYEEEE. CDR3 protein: CATTDSLNYGYTF. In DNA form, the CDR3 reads TGTGCCACCACGGACAGTCTTAACTATGGCTACACCTTC.

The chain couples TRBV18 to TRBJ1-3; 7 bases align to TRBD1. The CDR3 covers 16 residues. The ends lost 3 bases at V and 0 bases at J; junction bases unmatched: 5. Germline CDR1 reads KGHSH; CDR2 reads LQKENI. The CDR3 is CASSPGQSFSGNTIYF. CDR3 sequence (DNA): TGTGCCAGCTCACCGGGACAGAGCTTCTCTGGAAACACCATATATTTT.

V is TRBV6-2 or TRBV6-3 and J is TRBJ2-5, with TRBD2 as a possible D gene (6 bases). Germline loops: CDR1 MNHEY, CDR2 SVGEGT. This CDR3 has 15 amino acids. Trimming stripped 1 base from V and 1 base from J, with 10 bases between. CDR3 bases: TGTGCCAGCAGTTACTGGCGGGGTTCCCAAGAGACCCAGTACTTC. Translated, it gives CASSYWRGSQETQYF.

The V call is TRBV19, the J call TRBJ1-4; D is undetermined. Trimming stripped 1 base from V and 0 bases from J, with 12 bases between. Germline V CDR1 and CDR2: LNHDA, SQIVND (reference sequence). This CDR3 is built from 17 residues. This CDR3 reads CASSIGGQDTTNEKLFF. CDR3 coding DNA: TGTGCCAGTAGTATAGGAGGGCAGGATACAACTAATGAAAAACTGTTTTTT.

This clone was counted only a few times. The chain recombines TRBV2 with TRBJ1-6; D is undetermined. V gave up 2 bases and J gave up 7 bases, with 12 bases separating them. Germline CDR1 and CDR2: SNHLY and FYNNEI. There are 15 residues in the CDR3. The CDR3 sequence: CASSELASQNSPLHF. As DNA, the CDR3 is TGTGCCAGCAGTGAATTAGCCAGTCAAAATTCACCCCTCCACTTT. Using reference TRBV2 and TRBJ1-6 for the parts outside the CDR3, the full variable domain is EPEVTQTPSHQVTQMGQEVILRCVPISNHLYFYWYRQILGQKVEFLVSFYNNEISEKSEIFDDQFSVERPDGSNFTLKIRSTKLEDSAMYFCASSELASQNSPLHFGNGTRLTVT.

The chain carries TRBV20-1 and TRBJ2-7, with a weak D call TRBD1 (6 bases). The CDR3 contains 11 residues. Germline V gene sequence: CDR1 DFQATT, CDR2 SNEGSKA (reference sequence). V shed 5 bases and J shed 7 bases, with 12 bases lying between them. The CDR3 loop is CSAAQGPEQYF. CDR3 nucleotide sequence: TGCAGTGCTGCACAGGGTCCGGAGCAGTACTTC.

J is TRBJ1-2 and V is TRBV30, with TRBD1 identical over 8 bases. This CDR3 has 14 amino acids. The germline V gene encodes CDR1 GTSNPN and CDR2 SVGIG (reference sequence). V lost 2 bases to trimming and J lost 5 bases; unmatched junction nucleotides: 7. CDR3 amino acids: CAWSSGGAGYGYTF. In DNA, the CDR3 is TGTGCCTGGAGTTCAGGGGGCGCGGGATATGGCTACACCTTC.

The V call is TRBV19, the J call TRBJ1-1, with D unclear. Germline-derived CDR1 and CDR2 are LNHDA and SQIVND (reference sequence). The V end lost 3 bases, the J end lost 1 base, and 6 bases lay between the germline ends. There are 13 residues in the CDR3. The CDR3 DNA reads TGTGCCAGTAGTATGAGGCCGAACACTGAAGCTTTCTTT. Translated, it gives CASSMRPNTEAFF.

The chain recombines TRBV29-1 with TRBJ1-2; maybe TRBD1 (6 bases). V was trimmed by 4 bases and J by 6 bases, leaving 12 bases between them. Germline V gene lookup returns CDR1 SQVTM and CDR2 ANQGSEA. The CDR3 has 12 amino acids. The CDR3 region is CSVGNRDNGYTF. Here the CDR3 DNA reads TGCAGCGTTGGAAACAGGGATAATGGCTACACCTTC.

This CDR3 reads CASSLDRASSGNTIYF. The CDR3 bases are TGCGCCAGCAGCTTAGACAGGGCGAGCTCTGGAAACACCATATATTTT. The V and J genes are TRBV5-1 and TRBJ1-3; 7 positions match TRBD1. The germline gives CDR1 SGHRS, CDR2 YFSETQ. Trimming took 2 bases from V and 0 from J; bases not matched to a gene: 5. There are 16 residues in the CDR3. The entire variable domain, with the rest obtained from reference TRBV5-1 and TRBJ1-3, is as follows: KAGVTQTPRYLIKTRGQQVTLSCSPISGHRSVSWYQQTPGQGLQFLFEYFSETQRNKGNFPGRFSGRQFSNSRSEMNVSTLELGDSALYLCASSLDRASSGNTIYFGEGSWLTVV.

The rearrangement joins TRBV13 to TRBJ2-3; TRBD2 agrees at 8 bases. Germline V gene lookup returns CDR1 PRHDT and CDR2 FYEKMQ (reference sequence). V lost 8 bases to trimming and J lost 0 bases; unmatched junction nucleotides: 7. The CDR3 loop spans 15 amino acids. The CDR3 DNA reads TGTGCCAGCTCCAGGCGGGGGGTTAGCACAGATACGCAGTATTTT. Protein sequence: CASSRRGVSTDTQYF. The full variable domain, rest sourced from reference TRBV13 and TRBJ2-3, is AAGVIQSPRHLIKEKRETATLKCYPIPRHDTVYWYQQGPGQDPQFLISFYEKMQSDKGSIPDRFSAQQFSDYHSELNMSSLELGDSALYFCASSRRGVSTDTQYFGPGTRLTVL.

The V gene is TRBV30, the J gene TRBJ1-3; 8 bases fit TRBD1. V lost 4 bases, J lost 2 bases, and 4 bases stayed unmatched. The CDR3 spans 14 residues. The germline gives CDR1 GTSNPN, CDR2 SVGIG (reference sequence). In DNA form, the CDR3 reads TGTGCCTGGATAACCAGGGGGCCTGGAAACACCATATATTTT. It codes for CAWITRGPGNTIYF.

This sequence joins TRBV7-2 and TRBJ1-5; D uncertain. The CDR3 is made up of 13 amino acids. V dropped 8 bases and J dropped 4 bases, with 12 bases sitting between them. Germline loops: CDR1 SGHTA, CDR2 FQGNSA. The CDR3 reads CASGSSGNQPQHF. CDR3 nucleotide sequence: TGTGCCAGCGGGTCTTCGGGAAATCAGCCCCAGCATTTT.

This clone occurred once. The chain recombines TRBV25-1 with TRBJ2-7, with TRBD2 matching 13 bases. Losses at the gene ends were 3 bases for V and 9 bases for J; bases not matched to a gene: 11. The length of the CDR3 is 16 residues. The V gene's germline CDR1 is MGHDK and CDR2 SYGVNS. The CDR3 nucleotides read TGTGCCAGCAGTGACTCGGGACTAGCGGGGAACCACGGGCAGTACTTC. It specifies CASSDSGLAGNHGQYF.

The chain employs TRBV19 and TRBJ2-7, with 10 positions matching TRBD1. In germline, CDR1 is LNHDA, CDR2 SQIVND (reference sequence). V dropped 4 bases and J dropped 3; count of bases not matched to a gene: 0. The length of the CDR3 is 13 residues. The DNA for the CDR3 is TGTGCCAGTAGTAGGGACAGGGGCTACGAGCAGTACTTC. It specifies CASSRDRGYEQYF.

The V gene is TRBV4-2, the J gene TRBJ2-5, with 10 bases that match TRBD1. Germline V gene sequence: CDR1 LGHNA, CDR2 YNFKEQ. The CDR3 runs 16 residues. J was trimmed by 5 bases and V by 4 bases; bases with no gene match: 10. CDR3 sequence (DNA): TGTGCCAGCAGCCCAAAAATGAGACAGGGGGCGGAGACCCAGTACTTC. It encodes CASSPKMRQGAETQYF.

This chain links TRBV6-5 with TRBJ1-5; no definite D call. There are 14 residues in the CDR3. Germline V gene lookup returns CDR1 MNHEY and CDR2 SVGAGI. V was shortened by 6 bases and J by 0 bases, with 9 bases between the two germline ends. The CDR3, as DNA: TGTGCCAGCAGGGACTTACATAGCAATCAGCCCCAGCATTTT. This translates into CASRDLHSNQPQHF.

The CDR3 DNA reads TGCGCCAGCAGCCCAGACAGCTATGGCTACACCTTC. Translating gives CASSPDSYGYTF. The gene calls are TRBV5-1 and TRBJ1-2; possibly TRBD1 for D (5 bases). The germline CDR1 and CDR2 sequences are SGHRS and YFSETQ. There are 12 residues in the CDR3. V was cut by 4 bases and J by 4 bases, with 8 bases left in between. The whole variable domain, filled in from reference TRBV5-1 and TRBJ1-2, reads KAGVTQTPRYLIKTRGQQVTLSCSPISGHRSVSWYQQTPGQGLQFLFEYFSETQRNKGNFPGRFSGRQFSNSRSEMNVSTLELGDSALYLCASSPDSYGYTFGSGTRLTVV.

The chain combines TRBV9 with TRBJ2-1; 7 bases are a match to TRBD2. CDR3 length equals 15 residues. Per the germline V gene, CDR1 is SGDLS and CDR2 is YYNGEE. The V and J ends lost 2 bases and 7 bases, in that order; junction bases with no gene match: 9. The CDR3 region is CASSVTSAGMNEQFF. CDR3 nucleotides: TGTGCCAGCAGCGTTACTAGCGCAGGAATGAATGAGCAGTTCTTC. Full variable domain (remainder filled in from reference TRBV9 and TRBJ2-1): DSGVTQTPKHLITATGQRVTLRCSPRSGDLSVYWYQQSLDQGLQFLIQYYNGEERAKGNILERFSAQQFPDLHSELNLSSLELGDSALYFCASSVTSAGMNEQFFGPGTRLTVL.

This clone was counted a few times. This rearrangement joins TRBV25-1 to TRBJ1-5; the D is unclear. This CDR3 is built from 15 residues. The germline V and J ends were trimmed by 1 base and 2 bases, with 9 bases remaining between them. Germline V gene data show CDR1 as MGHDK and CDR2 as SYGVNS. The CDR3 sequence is CASSESGNGNQPQHF. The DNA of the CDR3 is TGTGCCAGCAGTGAATCGGGGAACGGCAATCAGCCCCAGCATTTT. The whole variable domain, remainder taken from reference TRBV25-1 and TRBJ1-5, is EADIYQTPRYLVIGTGKKITLECSQTMGHDKMYWYQQDPGMELHLIHYSYGVNSTEKGDLSSESTVSRIRTEHFPLTLESARPSHTSQYLCASSESGNGNQPQHFGDGTRLSIL.

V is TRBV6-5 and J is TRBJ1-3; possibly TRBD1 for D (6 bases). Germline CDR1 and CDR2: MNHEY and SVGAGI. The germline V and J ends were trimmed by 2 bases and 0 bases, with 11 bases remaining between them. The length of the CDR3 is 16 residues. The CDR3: CASSYGQTHSGNTIYF. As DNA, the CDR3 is TGTGCCAGCAGTTACGGACAGACGCACTCTGGAAACACCATATATTTT.

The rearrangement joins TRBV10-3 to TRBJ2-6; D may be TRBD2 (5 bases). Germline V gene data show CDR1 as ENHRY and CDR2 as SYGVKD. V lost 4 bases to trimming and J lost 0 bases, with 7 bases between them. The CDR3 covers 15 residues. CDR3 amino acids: CAISVGVSGANVLTF. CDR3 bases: TGTGCCATCAGTGTGGGAGTCTCTGGGGCCAACGTCCTGACTTTC.

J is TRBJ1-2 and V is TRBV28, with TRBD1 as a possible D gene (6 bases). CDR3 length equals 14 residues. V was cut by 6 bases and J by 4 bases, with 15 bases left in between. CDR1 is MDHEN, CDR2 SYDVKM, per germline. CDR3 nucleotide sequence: TGTGCCAGCAGCCTCACAGGGAAGGGCTATGGCTACACCTTC. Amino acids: CASSLTGKGYGYTF.

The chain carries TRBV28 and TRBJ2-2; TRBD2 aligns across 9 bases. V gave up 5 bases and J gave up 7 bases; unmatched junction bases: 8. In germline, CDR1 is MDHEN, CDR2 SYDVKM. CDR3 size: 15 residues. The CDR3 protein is CASSPSIAGVGELFF. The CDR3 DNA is TGTGCCAGCAGTCCCTCTATAGCGGGGGTCGGGGAGCTGTTTTTT.

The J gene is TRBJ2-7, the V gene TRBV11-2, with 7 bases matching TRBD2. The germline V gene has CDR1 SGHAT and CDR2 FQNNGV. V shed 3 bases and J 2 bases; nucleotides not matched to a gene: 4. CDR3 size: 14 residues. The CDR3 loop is CASSLSGLAYEQYF. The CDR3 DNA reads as TGTGCCAGCAGCTTGTCAGGACTAGCCTACGAGCAGTACTTC. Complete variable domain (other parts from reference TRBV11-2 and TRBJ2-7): EAGVAQSPRYKIIEKRQSVAFWCNPISGHATLYWYQQILGQGPKLLIQFQNNGVVDDSQLPKDRFSAERLKGVDSTLKIQPAKLEDSAVYLCASSLSGLAYEQYFGPGTRLTVT.

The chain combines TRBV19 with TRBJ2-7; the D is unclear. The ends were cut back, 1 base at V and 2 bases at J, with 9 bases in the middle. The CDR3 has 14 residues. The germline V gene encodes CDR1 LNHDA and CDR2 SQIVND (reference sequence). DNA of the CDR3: TGTGCCAGTAGTATAGGGGCACCTACCTACGAGCAGTACTTC. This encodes CASSIGAPTYEQYF.

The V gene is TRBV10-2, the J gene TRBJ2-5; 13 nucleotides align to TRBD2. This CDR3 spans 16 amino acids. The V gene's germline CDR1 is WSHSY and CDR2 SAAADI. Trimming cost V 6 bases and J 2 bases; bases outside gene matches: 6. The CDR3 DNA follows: TGCGCCAGCAGACCCGGGACTAGCGGGGTACAAGAGACCCAGTACTTC. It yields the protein CASRPGTSGVQETQYF.

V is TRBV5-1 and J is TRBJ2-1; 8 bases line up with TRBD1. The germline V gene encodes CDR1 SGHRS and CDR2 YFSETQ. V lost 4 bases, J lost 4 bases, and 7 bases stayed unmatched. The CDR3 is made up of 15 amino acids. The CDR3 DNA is TGCGCCAGCAGCCAAGGACAGGGAGCTTACAATGAGCAGTTCTTC. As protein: CASSQGQGAYNEQFF.